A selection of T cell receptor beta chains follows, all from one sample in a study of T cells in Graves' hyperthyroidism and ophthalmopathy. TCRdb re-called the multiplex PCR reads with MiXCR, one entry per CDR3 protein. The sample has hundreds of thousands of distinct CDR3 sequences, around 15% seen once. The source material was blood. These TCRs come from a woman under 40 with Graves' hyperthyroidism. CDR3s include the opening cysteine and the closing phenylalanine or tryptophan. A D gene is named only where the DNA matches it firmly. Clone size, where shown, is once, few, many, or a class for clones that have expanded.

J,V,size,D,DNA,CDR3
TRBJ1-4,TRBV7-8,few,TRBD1,TGTGCCAGCAGCTTAGCGAAAGGGACAGGGTACTTAGGTGAAAAACTGTTTTTT,CASSLAKGTGYLGEKLFF
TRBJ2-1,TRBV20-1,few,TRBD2,TGCAGTGCTAGTTCAGTTTCGGGAGGGCATCTGAGCTCCTACAATGAGCAGTTCTTC,CSASSVSGGHLSSYNEQFF
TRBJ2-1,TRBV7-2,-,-,TGTGCCGGCAGCTTGGTTGGAAATGGCTACAATGAGCAGTTCTTC,CAGSLVGNGYNEQFF
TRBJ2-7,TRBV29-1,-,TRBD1,TGCAGCGTTGAGGGACAGGGGATCTACGAGCAGTACTTC,CSVEGQGIYEQYF
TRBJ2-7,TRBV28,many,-,TGTGCCAGCAGACTCATACAGGGTTCCGAGCAGTACTTC,CASRLIQGSEQYF
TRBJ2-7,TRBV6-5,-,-,TGTGCCAGCAGTTACAGGGGTCAGGGTCATGGGGAGCAGTACTTC,CASSYRGQGHGEQYF
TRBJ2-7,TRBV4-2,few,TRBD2,TGTGCCAGCAGCGCCGGGACTAGCTTCTACGAGCAGTACTTC,CASSAGTSFYEQYF
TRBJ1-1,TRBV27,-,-,TGTGCCAGCAGACTATGGACGGGGAACACTGAAGCTTTCTTT,CASRLWTGNTEAFF
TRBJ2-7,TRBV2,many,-,TGTGCCAGCAGTCGATCAGGGCCGCCGGACGAGCAGTACTTC,CASSRSGPPDEQYF
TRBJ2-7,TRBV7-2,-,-,TGTGCCAGCAGCTCGGGACATATAGAGCAGTACTTC,CASSSGHIEQYF
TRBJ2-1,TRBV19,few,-,TGTGCCAGTAGCCGATCCCTCACAGGGAGGGGTGAGCAGTTCTTC,CASSRSLTGRGEQFF
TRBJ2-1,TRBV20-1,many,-,TGCAGTGCTAGAGTGGACAGCAACAATGAGCAGTTCTTC,CSARVDSNNEQFF
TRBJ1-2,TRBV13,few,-,TGTGCCAGCAGTAACAGGGAAGACGGCTACACCTTC,CASSNREDGYTF
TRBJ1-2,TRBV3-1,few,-,TGTGCCAGCAGCCAAGACATGGGGGACTATGGCTACACCTTC,CASSQDMGDYGYTF
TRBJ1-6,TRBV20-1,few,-,TGCAGTGCTGGTGGAGAATCCCGATTTAATTCACCCCTCCACTTT,CSAGGESRFNSPLHF
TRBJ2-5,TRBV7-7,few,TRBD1,TGTGCTAGCAGTCTGGGACAGGGGGCATGGGAGACCCAGTACTTC,CASSLGQGAWETQYF
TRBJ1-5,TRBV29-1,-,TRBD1,TGCAGCGTTGACCGGACAGGGGCAAGCAATCAGCCCCAGCATTTT,CSVDRTGASNQPQHF
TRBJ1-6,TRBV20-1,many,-,TGCAGTCCATCCCCGGACAGTGATCATTCACCCCTCCACTTT,CSPSPDSDHSPLHF
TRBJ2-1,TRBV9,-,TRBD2,TGTGCCAGCAGCGCGGGCGGGGCGGGAGGAGGCAATGAGCAGTTCTTC,CASSAGGAGGGNEQFF
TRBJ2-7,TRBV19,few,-,TGTGCCAGTAGTCTCCCTAACTGGCCCGAGCAGTACTTC,CASSLPNWPEQYF
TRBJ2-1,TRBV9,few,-,TGTGCCAGCAGCGTAGTTACGGGTGAGCAGTTCTTC,CASSVVTGEQFF
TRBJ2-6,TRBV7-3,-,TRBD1,TGTGCCAGCAGCCCACCGGGACAGGGTTCTTCTGGGGCCAACGTCCTGACTTTC,CASSPPGQGSSGANVLTF